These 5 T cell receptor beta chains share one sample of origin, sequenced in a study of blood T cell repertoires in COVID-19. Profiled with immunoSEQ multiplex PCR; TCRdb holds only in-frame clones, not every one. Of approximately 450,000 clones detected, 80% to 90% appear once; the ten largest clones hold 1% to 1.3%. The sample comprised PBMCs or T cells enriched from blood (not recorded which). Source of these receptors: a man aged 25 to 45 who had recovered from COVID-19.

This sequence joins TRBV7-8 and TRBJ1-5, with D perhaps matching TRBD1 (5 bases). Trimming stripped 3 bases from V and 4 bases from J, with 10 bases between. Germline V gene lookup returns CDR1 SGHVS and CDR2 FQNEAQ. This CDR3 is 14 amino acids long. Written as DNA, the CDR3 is TGTGCCAGCAGCTTGGACACGTTAAATCAGCCCCAGCATTTT. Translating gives CASSLDTLNQPQHF.

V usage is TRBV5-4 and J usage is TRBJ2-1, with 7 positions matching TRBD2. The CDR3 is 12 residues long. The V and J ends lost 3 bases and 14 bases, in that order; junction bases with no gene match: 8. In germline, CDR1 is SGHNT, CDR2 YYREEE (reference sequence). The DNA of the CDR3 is TGTGCCAGCAGCTCTCAGAGCGGGAACGAGTTCTTC. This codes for CASSSQSGNEFF.

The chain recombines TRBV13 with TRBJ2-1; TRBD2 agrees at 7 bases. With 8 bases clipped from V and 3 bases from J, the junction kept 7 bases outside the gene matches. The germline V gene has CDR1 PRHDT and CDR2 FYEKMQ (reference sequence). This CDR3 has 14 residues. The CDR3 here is CASHRLADYNEQFF. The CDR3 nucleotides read TGTGCCAGCCATCGGCTAGCGGACTACAATGAGCAGTTCTTC. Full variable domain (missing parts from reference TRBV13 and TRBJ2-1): AAGVIQSPRHLIKEKRETATLKCYPIPRHDTVYWYQQGPGQDPQFLISFYEKMQSDKGSIPDRFSAQQFSDYHSELNMSSLELGDSALYFCASHRLADYNEQFFGPGTRLTVL.

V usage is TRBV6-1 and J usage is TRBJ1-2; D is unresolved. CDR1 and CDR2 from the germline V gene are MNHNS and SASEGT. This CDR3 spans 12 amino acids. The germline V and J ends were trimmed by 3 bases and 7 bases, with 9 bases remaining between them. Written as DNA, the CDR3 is TGTGCCAGCAGTGACAGGCGGGGTGGCTACACCTTC. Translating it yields CASSDRRGGYTF.

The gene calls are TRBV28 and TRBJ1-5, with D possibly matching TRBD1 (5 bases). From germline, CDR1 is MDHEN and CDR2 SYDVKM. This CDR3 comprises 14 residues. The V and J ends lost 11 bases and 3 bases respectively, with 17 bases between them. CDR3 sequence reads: CAGTWAGINQPQHF. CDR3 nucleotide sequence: TGTGCCGGTACTTGGGCAGGGATCAATCAGCCCCAGCATTTT.